This TCR beta chain came from a study of blood T cell repertoires in COVID-19. Between the trimmed V and J ends, which lost 0 bases and 5 bases, there was a span of 16 bases. This CDR3 is 16 amino acids long. The germline V gene has CDR1 LGHNA and CDR2 YSLEER. Method: immunoSEQ multiplex PCR; TCRdb's copy keeps in-frame clones and lacks some. The sample yields approximately 300,000 clones, approximately 90% seen once. The V and J genes are TRBV4-3 and TRBJ1-2; tentative D call: TRBD1 (6 bases). The sequencing sample was made of peripheral blood. This TCR was recovered from a man aged 18 to 30 with active or convalescent COVID-19. Here the CDR3 DNA reads TGCGCCAGCAGCCAAGATTCGCGCGACAGGTTGTATGGCTACACCTTC. It codes for CASSQDSRDRLYGYTF.